The clone carrying this TCR beta chain was seen a single time. This entry belongs to a study of blood T cell repertoires in COVID-19. At the level of the study: The United States, Italy and Spain supplied acute and convalescent COVID-19 samples. T cells, B-cell-depleted T cells, or PBMCs provided the cDNA or gDNA that served as material.

Study processing details: Using reference gene primer amplification, nucleated cell counts were estimated. Clones were sequenced by immunoSEQ multiplex PCR, and TCRdb holds only the in-frame ones, with some missing. The V and J calls and clone size are taken from that table; D and trimming were inferred from the DNA. This sample has about 43,000 clones, with 86% found just once. Sequencing used peripheral blood. This sequence was found in a man aged 55 to 69 with active COVID-19.

The DNA for the CDR3 is TGTGCCAGCGGGGGGTGGAGCTTCTATGGCTACACCTTC. This translates into CASGGWSFYGYTF. The rearrangement uses TRBV6-5 and TRBJ1-2; TRBD1 is a possible D gene (5 bases). CDR1 is MNHEY and CDR2 is SVGAGI in the germline V gene. The CDR3 loop spans 13 amino acids. Trimming shortened V by 8 bases and J by 4 bases, and 14 bases separated the two germline ends.